Listed here are 18 T cell receptor beta chains from one sample, sequenced in a study of T cells in Graves' hyperthyroidism and ophthalmopathy. The source material, RNA transcripts, was used to amplify TCR beta CDR3 regions. A first-round RT-PCR of the TCR CDR3 used the HTBI primer set. Via MiXCR, TCRdb re-called the multiplex PCR reads, giving one row per CDR3 protein. In the table there are around 760,000 distinct CDR3 sequences, 35% of which are singletons. Sequencing was done on a sample of blood. The receptors come from a woman between 40 and 50 years old with Graves' hyperthyroidism.

The rearrangement joins TRBV9 to TRBJ1-1; 10 nucleotides match TRBD1. Trimming at V came to 0 bases and at J to 11 bases, leaving 7 bases not matched to a gene. Germline CDR1 reads SGDLS; CDR2 reads YYNGEE. The CDR3 has 14 amino acids. The CDR3 is CASSVDDRGRDAFF. The CDR3, as DNA: TGTGCCAGCAGCGTAGACGACAGGGGGCGCGACGCTTTCTTT.

This chain uses TRBV11-2 with TRBJ1-2; D is undetermined. V shed 3 bases and J shed 6 bases, with 17 bases lying between them. This CDR3 spans 15 amino acids. Germline V gives CDR1 SGHAT, CDR2 FQNNGV. The CDR3 DNA reads as TGTGCCAGCAGCTTTTTTGCCAGGATGGTTCATGGCTACACCTTC. Its translation: CASSFFARMVHGYTF. Based on the CDR3 plus reference TRBV11-2 and TRBJ1-2, the full variable domain is EAGVAQSPRYKIIEKRQSVAFWCNPISGHATLYWYQQILGQGPKLLIQFQNNGVVDDSQLPKDRFSAERLKGVDSTLKIQPAKLEDSAVYLCASSFFARMVHGYTFGSGTRLTVV.

The rearrangement joins TRBV20-1 to TRBJ2-7, with D perhaps TRBD2 (6 bases). The V gene's germline CDR1 is DFQATT and CDR2 SNEGSKA (reference sequence). The V end lost 6 bases, the J end lost 3 bases, and 18 bases lay between the germline ends. CDR3 length equals 14 residues. The CDR3 here is CSARRPGLHYEQYF. The CDR3 DNA follows: TGCAGTGCCCGCCGACCGGGACTCCACTACGAGCAGTACTTC.

This chain joins TRBV29-1 and TRBJ2-7; TRBD1 might be the D (5 bases). V lost 7 bases, J lost 0 bases, and 10 bases lay in between. The CDR3 loop spans 12 amino acids. Looked up from germline, CDR1 is SQVTM and CDR2 is ANQGSEA. In DNA, the CDR3 is TGCAGCGCCGACAGTTACTCCTACGAGCAGTACTTC. Its protein product is CSADSYSYEQYF.

This clonotype has more than one count but fewer than ten. This CDR3 reads CASSVAGGGYEQYF. CDR3 bases: TGTGCCAGCAGCGTAGCGGGCGGGGGCTACGAGCAGTACTTC. The rearrangement joins TRBV9 to TRBJ2-7; TRBD2 matches at 7 bases. The CDR3 is 14 amino acids. In germline, CDR1 is SGDLS, CDR2 YYNGEE. J was trimmed by 3 bases and V by 0 bases; bases with no gene match: 3. Using reference TRBV9 and TRBJ2-7 for the parts outside the CDR3, the full variable domain is DSGVTQTPKHLITATGQRVTLRCSPRSGDLSVYWYQQSLDQGLQFLIQYYNGEERAKGNILERFSAQQFPDLHSELNLSSLELGDSALYFCASSVAGGGYEQYFGPGTRLTVT.

The rearrangement joins TRBV6-1 to TRBJ1-1; 7 bases align to TRBD1. Losses at the gene ends were 5 bases for V and 4 bases for J; bases not matched to a gene: 7. The CDR3 has 14 residues. Germline assignment: CDR1 MNHNS and CDR2 SASEGT. The CDR3 protein is CASSLDRVGTEAFF. CDR3 nucleotide sequence: TGTGCCAGCAGTCTAGACAGGGTGGGCACTGAAGCTTTCTTT.

This chain connects TRBV2 to TRBJ1-1; the D gene is possibly TRBD1 (5 bases). In germline, CDR1 is SNHLY, CDR2 FYNNEI. This CDR3 contains 14 residues. The V end lost 9 bases, the J end lost 1 base, and 15 bases lay between the germline ends. CDR3 sequence (DNA): TGTGCCAGTGGTGGACGACAGACGAACACTGAAGCTTTCTTT. Amino acid sequence: CASGGRQTNTEAFF.

The chain has TRBV5-1 and TRBJ1-5; D unresolved. The V end was cut by 0 bases, the J end by 3 bases, with 10 bases between. CDR3 length: 15 residues. CDR1 and CDR2 from the germline V gene are SGHRS and YFSETQ. CDR3 loop: CASSLDGVTNQPQHF. CDR3 in DNA: TGCGCCAGCAGCTTGGACGGAGTCACCAATCAGCCCCAGCATTTT.

This chain joins TRBV29-1 and TRBJ2-7, with 7 bases matching TRBD1. Germline V gene data show CDR1 as SQVTM and CDR2 as ANQGSEA. The CDR3 has 14 amino acids. V lost 3 bases, J lost 3 bases, and 8 bases stayed unmatched. CDR3 coding DNA: TGCAGCGTTGACGACAGGGAGCATCTCTACGAGCAGTACTTC. Protein: CSVDDREHLYEQYF.

This clonotype was seen repeatedly, ten times or more. The chain links TRBV9 to TRBJ2-2; D not resolved. Germline CDR1 SGDLS, CDR2 YYNGEE. The CDR3 spans 11 residues. Trimming took off 2 bases at V and 6 bases at J, with 2 bases between the two ends. The CDR3 DNA follows: TGTGCCAGCAGCGTCGCCGGGGAGCTGTTTTTT. This translates into CASSVAGELFF.

As concerns this clonotype: Sequence at one end of the junction differs from germline and may be a read error. This rearrangement joins TRBV7-2 to TRBJ1-1, with 10 bases identical to TRBD1. The CDR3 length is 15 residues. Germline lookup yields CDR1 SGHTA and CDR2 FQGNSA. The CDR3 here is CASSVDRGRRTEAFF. In DNA form, the CDR3 reads TGCGCCAGCAGCGTAGACAGGGGGCGGAGGACTGAAGCTTTCTTT.

This clonotype has just a few counts. This sequence joins TRBV5-6 and TRBJ1-2; perhaps TRBD1 as D (5 bases). The CDR3 loop spans 15 amino acids. V lost 0 bases and J lost 4, with 13 bases in between. The germline V gene encodes CDR1 SGHDT and CDR2 YYEEEE. CDR3 DNA: TGTGCCAGCAGCTTGGCGCAGGGACCCTCCTATGGCTACACCTTC. Protein sequence: CASSLAQGPSYGYTF.

This clonotype was detected ten times or more. The chain couples TRBV10-3 to TRBJ1-1, with a weak D call TRBD1 (5 bases). The CDR3 has 14 residues. The germline V and J ends were trimmed by 10 bases and 1 base, with 16 bases remaining between them. Germline-derived CDR1 and CDR2 are ENHRY and SYGVKD. In nucleotides, the CDR3 is TGTGCCACCCGACCGGGACGGGAGAACACTGAAGCTTTCTTT. Translated, it gives CATRPGRENTEAFF.

The genes are TRBV4-3 and TRBJ1-6; D might be TRBD1 (6 bases). CDR1 LGHNA and CDR2 YSLEER come from the germline V gene. The CDR3 extends over 15 amino acids. V lost 0 bases and J lost 9, with 12 bases in between. The CDR3 DNA sequence: TGCGCCAGCAGCCAAGAACAGGGATTGGCTTCACCCCTCCACTTT. The encoded protein is CASSQEQGLASPLHF.

The chain couples TRBV12-3 or TRBV12-4 to TRBJ1-2; TRBD1 agrees at 7 bases. CDR3 length: 15 residues. Trimming cost V 7 bases and J 6 bases; bases outside gene matches: 14. The CDR3 sequence is CASKRGQVDLDGYTF. CDR3 DNA: TGTGCCAGCAAACGAGGACAGGTAGACTTAGATGGCTACACCTTC.

The V gene is TRBV7-9, the J gene TRBJ1-3, with TRBD1 as a possible D gene (6 bases). Trimming took off 8 bases at V and 4 bases at J, with 15 bases between the two ends. This CDR3 is 14 amino acids long. CDR1 and CDR2 from the germline V gene are SEHNR and FQNEAQ (reference sequence). CDR3 sequence reads: CASSTGSGGNTIYF. CDR3 DNA sequence: TGTGCCAGCTCAACAGGGTCCGGAGGAAACACCATATATTTT.

This clonotype has just a few counts. This chain links TRBV20-1 with TRBJ1-6, with D possibly being TRBD1 (5 bases). The CDR3 totals 15 residues. Trimming left V 1 base short and J 8 bases short, with 15 bases between. Per germline, CDR1 DFQATT and CDR2 SNEGSKA (reference sequence). The CDR3 is CSARGFRGGDSPLHF. CDR3 bases: TGCAGTGCTAGAGGGTTCCGGGGGGGTGATTCACCCCTCCACTTT.

This chain joins TRBV7-2 and TRBJ2-7, with D hard to call. The CDR3 length is 14 residues. With 5 bases removed from V and 0 bases from J, the gap between germline ends came to 11 bases. Germline lookup yields CDR1 SGHTA and CDR2 FQGNSA. CDR3 sequence reads: CASSPQFTSYEQYF. CDR3 DNA sequence: TGTGCCAGCAGCCCACAGTTTACCTCCTACGAGCAGTACTTC.